This record covers a single T cell receptor (beta chain). What it binds is not known. This CDR3 region has 15 residues. Germline CDR1 reads KGHSH; CDR2 reads LQKENI. Trimming removed 3 bases from V and 6 bases from J; junction bases left unmatched: 7. The record originates from a study of a mutant IDH1 vaccine in newly diagnosed glioma. Study-level background: Treated patients were roughly 62% male, approximately 38% female, mean age roughly 39 years. Radiotherapy, temozolomide, or both had been given previously, and both were given to most.

The data were produced by immunoSEQ multiplex PCR, yet TCRdb's version contains in-frame clones alone and is incomplete. Here the sample spans around 92,000 clones, roughly 90% being singletons. Stated time point: baseline, week 1 (first vaccination visit). The treatment was: pre-vaccination baseline after standard-of-care therapy. Tumors from donors were new WHO grade 3 or 4 IDH1-mutant astrocytomas with ATRX loss. Regarding the study as a whole: Any relationship between pseudoprogression and changes in top peripheral T cell clonotypes seemed absent.

This sequence originates from a woman in her forties or fifties with glioma. The sequencing here drew on PBMCs, taken from a glioma patient treated with radiotherapy, temozolomide or both. The chain combines TRBV18 with TRBJ1-5; 8 positions match TRBD1. The chain's CDR3 is CASSPGQGSTQPQHF. CDR3 coding DNA: TGTGCCAGCTCACCCGGACAGGGATCCACTCAGCCCCAGCATTTT.